What follows describes a single T cell receptor beta chain. The sample comes from a study of tumor-infiltrating lymphocytes in oesophageal squamous cell carcinoma. Using its own MiXCR run on the PCR reads, TCRdb lists one record per CDR3 protein. The table lists about 15,000 distinct CDR3 sequences, roughly 50% of them singletons, with about 15% in the top ten. This TCR was recovered from a male donor with esophageal squamous cell carcinoma. Sample: blood.

CDR3 protein: CASSLDRGQETQYF. CDR3 in DNA: TGTGCCAGCAGCCTTGACAGGGGGCAAGAGACCCAGTACTTC. This chain connects TRBV11-2 to TRBJ2-5, with 9 bases matching TRBD1. The CDR3 is made up of 14 amino acids. Unmatched junction bases numbered 3, after V lost 5 bases and J lost 2 bases. Germline assignment: CDR1 SGHAT and CDR2 FQNNGV.